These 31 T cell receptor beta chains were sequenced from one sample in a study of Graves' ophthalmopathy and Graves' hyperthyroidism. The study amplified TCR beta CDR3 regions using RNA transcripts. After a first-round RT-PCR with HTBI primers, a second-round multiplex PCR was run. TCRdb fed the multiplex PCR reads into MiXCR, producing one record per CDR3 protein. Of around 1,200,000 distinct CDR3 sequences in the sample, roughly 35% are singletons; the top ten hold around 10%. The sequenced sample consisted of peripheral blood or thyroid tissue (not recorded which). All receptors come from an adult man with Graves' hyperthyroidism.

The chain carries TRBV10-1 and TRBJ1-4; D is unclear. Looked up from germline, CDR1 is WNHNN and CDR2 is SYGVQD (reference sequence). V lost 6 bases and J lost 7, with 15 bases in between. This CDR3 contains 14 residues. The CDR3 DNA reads TGCGCCAGCAGGGACGGTGCTTACAGTGAAAAACTGTTTTTT. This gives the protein CASRDGAYSEKLFF.

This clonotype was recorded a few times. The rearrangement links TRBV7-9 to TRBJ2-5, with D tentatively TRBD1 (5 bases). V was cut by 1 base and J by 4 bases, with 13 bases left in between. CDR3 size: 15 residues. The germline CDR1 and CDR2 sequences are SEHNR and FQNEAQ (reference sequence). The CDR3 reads CASSLDQGRGETQYF. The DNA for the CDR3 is TGTGCCAGCAGCTTAGACCAGGGTAGGGGAGAGACCCAGTACTTC.

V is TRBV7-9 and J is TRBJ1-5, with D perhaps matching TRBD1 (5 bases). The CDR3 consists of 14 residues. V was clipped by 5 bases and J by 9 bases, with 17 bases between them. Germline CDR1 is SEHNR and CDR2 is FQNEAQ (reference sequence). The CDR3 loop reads CASSPGTDTGPQHF. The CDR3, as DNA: TGTGCCAGCAGCCCAGGGACGGACACCGGGCCCCAGCATTTT.

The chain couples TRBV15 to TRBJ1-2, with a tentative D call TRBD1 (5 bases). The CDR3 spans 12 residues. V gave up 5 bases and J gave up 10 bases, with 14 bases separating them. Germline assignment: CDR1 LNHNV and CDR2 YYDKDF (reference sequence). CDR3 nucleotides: TGTGCCACCAGCTCCCCGGGAGGGACCTACACCTTC. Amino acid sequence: CATSSPGGTYTF.

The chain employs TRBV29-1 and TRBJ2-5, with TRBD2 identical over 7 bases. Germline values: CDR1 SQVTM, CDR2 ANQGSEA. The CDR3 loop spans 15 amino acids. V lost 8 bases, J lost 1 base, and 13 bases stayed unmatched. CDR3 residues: CSLYGRSGTQETQYF. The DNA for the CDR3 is TGCAGCTTATACGGGAGGAGTGGCACCCAAGAGACCCAGTACTTC.

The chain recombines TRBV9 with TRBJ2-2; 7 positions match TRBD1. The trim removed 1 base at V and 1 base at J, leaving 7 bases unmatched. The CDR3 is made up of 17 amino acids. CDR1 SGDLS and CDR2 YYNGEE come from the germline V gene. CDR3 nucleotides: TGTGCCAGCAGCGTAAGTTCGCGGACAGGGAACACCGGGGAGCTGTTTTTT. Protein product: CASSVSSRTGNTGELFF.

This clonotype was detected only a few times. The CDR3 protein is CASSYSPGPGMVQYF. In nucleotides, the CDR3 is TGTGCCAGCAGTTACTCCCCCGGCCCCGGGATGGTGCAGTACTTC. This rearrangement joins TRBV6-6 to TRBJ2-7, with TRBD2 as a possible D gene (5 bases). The CDR3 extends over 15 amino acids. The germline V gene encodes CDR1 MNHNY and CDR2 SVGAGI (reference sequence). V lost 0 bases, J lost 9 bases, and 18 bases lay in between.

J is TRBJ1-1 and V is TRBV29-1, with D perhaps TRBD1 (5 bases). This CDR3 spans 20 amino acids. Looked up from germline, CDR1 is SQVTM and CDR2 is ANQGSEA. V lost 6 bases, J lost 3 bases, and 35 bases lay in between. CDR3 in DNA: TGCAGCGTACCAAAGCGGGGGGGACTAGCGGGGCGAGTAATCGACACTGAAGCTTTCTTT. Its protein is CSVPKRGGLAGRVIDTEAFF.

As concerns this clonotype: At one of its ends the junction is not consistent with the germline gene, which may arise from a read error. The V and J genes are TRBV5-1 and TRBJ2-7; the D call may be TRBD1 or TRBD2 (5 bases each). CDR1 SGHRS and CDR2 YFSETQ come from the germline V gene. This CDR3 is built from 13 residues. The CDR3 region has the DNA TGCGCCAGCGGCTTCGGGACGCCCTACGAGCAGTACTTC. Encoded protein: CASGFGTPYEQYF.

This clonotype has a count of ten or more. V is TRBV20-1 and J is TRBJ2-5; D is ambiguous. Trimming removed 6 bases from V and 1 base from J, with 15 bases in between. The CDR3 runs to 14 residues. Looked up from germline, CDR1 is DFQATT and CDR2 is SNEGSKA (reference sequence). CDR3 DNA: TGCAGTGCCCCGGACGGGCGGTTCCAAGAGACCCAGTACTTC. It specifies CSAPDGRFQETQYF.

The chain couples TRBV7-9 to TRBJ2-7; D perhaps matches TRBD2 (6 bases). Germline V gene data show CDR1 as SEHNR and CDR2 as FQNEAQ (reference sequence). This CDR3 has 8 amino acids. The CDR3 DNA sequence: TGTGCCAGCAGCCCACCGGGGGTA. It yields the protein CASSPPGV.

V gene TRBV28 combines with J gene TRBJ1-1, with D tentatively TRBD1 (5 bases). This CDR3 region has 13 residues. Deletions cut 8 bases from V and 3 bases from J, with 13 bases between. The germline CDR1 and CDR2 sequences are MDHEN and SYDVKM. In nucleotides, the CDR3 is TGTGCCAGCCCGGGGTTGGGGGACACTGAAGCTTTCTTT. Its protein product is CASPGLGDTEAFF. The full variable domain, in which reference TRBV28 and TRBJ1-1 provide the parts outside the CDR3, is DVKVTQSSRYLVKRTGEKVFLECVQDMDHENMFWYRQDPGLGLRLIYFSYDVKMKEKGDIPEGYSVSREKKERFSLILESASTNQTSMYLCASPGLGDTEAFFGQGTRLTVV.

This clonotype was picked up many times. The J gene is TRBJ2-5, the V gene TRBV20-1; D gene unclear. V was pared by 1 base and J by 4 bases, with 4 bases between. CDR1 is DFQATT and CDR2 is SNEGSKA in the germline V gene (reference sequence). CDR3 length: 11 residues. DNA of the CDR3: TGCAGTGCTAGAGTTAGAGAGACCCAGTACTTC. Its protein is CSARVRETQYF.

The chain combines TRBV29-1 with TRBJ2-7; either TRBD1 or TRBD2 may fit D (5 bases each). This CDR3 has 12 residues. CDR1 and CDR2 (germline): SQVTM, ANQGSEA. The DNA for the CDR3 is TGCAGTCTCCGGGACGGCTCCTACGAGCAGTACTTC. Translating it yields CSLRDGSYEQYF.

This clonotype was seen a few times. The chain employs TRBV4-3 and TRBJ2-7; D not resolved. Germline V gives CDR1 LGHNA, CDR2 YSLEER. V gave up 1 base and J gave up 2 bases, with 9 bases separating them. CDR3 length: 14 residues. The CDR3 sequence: CASSQGRVPYEQYF. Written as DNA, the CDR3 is TGCGCCAGCAGCCAAGGAAGAGTCCCCTACGAGCAGTACTTC.

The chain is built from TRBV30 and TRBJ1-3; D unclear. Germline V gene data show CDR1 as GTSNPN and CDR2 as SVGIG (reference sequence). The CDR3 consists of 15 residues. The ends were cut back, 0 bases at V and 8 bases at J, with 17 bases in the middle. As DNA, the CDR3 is TGTGCCTGGAGTGTTGGGGAAATGGTTGGCTACACCATATATTTT. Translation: CAWSVGEMVGYTIYF.

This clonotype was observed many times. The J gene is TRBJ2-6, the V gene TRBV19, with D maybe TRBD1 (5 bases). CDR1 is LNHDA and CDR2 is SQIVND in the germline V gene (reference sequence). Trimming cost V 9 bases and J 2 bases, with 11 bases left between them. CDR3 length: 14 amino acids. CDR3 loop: CASSPGPGANVLTF. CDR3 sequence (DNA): TGTGCCAGCAGCCCAGGGCCTGGGGCCAACGTCCTGACTTTC.

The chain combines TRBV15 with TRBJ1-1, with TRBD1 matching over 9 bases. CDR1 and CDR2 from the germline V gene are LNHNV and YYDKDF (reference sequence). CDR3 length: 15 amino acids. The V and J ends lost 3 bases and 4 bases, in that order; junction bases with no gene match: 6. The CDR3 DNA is TGTGCCACCAGCAGGGGACAGGGCCGCGGCACTGAAGCTTTCTTT. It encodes CATSRGQGRGTEAFF.

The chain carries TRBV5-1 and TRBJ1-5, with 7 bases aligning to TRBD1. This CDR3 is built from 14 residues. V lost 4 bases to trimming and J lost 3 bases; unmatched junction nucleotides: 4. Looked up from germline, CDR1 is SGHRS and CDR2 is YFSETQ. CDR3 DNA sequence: TGCGCCAGCAGCGAGGGACAGTTCAATCAGCCCCAGCATTTT. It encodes CASSEGQFNQPQHF.

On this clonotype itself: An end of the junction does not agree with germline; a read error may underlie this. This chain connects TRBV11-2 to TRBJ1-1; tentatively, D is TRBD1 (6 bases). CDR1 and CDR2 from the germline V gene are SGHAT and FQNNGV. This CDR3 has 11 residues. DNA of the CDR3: TGCGCCAGCAGCCCAGGGGATGGAGCTTTCTTT. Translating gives CASSPGDGAFF.

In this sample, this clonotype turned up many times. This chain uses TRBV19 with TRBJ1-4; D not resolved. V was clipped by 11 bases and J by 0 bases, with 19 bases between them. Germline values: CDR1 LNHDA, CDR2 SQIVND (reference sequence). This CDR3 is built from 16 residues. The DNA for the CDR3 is TGTGCCTCGACGCCGCAGGCACTCGCAACTAATGAAAAACTGTTTTTT. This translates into CASTPQALATNEKLFF.

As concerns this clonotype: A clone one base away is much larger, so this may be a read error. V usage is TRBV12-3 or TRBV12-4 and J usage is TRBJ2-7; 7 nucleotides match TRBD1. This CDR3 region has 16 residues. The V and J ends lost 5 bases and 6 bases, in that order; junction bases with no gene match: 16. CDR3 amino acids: CASSPYRGAALSEQYF. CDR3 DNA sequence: TGTGCCAGCAGTCCGTACAGGGGCGCCGCTTTGTCCGAGCAGTACTTC.

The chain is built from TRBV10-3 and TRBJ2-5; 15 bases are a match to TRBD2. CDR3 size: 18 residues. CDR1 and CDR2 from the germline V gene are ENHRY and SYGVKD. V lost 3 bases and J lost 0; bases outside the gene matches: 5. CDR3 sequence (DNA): TGTGCCATCAGTGAACCGGGACTAGCGGGGGGCAACCAAGAGACCCAGTACTTC. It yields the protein CAISEPGLAGGNQETQYF.

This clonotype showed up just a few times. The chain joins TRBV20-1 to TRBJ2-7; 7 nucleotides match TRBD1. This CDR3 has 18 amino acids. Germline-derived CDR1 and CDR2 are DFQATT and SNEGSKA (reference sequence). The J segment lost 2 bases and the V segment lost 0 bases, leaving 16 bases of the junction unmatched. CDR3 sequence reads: CSARDGPRQGRITYEQYF. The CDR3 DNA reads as TGCAGTGCTAGAGATGGCCCTAGACAGGGTCGCATCACCTACGAGCAGTACTTC.

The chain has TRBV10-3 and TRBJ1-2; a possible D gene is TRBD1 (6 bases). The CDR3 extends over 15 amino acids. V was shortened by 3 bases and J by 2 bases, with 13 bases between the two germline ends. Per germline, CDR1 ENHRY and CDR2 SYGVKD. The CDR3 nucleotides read TGTGCCATCAGTGATGAAGACAGGCTCAACTATGGCTACACCTTC. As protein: CAISDEDRLNYGYTF.

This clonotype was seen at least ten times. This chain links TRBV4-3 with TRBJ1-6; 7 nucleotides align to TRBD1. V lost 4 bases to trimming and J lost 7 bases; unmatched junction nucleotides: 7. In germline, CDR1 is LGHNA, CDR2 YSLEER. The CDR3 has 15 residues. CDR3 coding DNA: TGCGCCAGCAGCCTACAGACAGGGCAAAATTCACCCCTCCACTTT. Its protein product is CASSLQTGQNSPLHF.

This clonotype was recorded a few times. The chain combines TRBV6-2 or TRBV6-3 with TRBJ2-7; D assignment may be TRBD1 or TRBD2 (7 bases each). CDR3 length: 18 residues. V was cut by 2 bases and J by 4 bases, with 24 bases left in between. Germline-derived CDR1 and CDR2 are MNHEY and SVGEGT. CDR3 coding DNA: TGTGCCAGCAGTTACACACTGACCCGGCTAGCGGACAGGTACGAGCAGTACTTC. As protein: CASSYTLTRLADRYEQYF.

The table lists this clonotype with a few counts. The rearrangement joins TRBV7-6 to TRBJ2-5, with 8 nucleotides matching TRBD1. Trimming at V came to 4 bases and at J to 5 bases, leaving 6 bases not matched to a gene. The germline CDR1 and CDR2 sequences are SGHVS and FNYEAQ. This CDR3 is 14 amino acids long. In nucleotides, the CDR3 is TGTGCCAGCAGCTCAGAGGGACAGGAGGAGACCCAGTACTTC. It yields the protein CASSSEGQEETQYF.

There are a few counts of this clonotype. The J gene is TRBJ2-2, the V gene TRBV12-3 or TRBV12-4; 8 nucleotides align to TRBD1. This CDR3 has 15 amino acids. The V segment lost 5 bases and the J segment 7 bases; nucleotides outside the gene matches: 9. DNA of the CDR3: TGTGCCAGCAGTCCCCTAGACAGGGGAGTCGGGGAGCTGTTTTTT. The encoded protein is CASSPLDRGVGELFF.

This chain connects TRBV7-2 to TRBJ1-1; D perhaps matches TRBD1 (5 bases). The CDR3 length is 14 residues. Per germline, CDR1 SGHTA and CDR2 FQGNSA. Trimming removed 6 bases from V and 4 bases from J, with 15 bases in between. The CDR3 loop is CASSSHRDSTEAFF. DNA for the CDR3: TGTGCCAGCAGTTCGCACCGGGACTCCACTGAAGCTTTCTTT.

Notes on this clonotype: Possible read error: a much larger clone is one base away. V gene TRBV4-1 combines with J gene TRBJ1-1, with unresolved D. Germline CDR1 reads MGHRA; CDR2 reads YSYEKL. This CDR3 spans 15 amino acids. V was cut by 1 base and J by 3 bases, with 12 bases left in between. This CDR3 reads CASSQVEGMDTEAFF. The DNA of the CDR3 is TGCGCCAGCAGCCAAGTTGAAGGCATGGACACTGAAGCTTTCTTT.